The sequence of this T cell receptor (beta chain) was determined in a study of blood T cell repertoires in COVID-19. Produced via immunoSEQ multiplex PCR; TCRdb's table is partial and in-frame only. The repertoire consists of 85,000 to 120,000 clones, with approximately 80% occurring once and the leading ten covering 4% to 5.5%. This CDR3 is built from 15 residues. V lost 3 bases to trimming and J lost 3 bases, with 12 bases between them. CDR1 and CDR2 from the germline V gene are LNHDA and SQIVND (reference sequence). This sequence joins TRBV19 and TRBJ2-1; perhaps TRBD1 as D (5 bases). This TCR was sampled from a human donor in a cohort sampled during active COVID-19. Sequences were obtained from peripheral blood. This chain's CDR3 is CASSMDRTIYNEQFF. As DNA, the CDR3 is TGTGCCAGTAGTATGGACCGGACAATCTACAATGAGCAGTTCTTC.